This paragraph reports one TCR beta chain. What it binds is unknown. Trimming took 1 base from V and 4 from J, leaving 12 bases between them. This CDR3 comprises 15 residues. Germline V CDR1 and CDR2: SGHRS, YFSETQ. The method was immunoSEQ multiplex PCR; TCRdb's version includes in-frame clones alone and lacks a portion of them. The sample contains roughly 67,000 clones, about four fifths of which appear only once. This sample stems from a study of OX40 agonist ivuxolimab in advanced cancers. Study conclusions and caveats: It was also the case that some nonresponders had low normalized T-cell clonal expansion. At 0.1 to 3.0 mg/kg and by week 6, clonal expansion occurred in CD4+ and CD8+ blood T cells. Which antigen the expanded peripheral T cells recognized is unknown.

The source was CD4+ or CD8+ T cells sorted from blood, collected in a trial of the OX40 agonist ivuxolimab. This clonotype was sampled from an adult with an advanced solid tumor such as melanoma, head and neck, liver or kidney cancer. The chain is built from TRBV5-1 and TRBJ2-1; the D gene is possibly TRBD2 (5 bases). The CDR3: CASSLMDSRYNEQFF. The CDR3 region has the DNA TGCGCCAGCAGCTTGATGGACTCGAGATACAATGAGCAGTTCTTC.